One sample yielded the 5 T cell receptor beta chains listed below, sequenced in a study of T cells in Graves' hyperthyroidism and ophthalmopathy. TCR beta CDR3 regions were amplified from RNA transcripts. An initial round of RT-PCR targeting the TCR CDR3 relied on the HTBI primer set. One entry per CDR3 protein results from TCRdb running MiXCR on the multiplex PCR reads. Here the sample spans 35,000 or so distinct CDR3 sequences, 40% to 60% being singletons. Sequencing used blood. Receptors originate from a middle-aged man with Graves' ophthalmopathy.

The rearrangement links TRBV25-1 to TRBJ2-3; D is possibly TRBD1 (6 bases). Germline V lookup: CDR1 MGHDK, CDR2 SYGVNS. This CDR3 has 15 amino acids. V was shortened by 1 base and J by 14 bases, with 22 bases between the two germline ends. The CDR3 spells CASSELTRRTDALYF. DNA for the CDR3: TGTGCCAGCAGTGAATTAACCCGGCGGACAGATGCGCTGTATTTT.

Here the CDR3 DNA reads TGTGCCAGCAGCGTTAGGGACAGGGGCTACTTC. Its protein is CASSVRDRGYF. This chain joins TRBV3-1 and TRBJ2-7, with 10 nucleotides matching TRBD1. After removal of 5 bases from V and 13 bases from J, the junction contained 5 bases not matched to a gene. Germline-derived CDR1 and CDR2 are LGHDT and YNNKEL (reference sequence). The CDR3 is 11 amino acids.

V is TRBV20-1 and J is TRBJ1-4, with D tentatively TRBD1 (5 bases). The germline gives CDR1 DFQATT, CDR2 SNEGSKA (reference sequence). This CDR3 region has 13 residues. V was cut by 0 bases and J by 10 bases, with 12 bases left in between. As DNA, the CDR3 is TGCAGTGCTAGAGAAACGGGGGAAGGAAAACTGTTTTTT. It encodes CSARETGEGKLFF.

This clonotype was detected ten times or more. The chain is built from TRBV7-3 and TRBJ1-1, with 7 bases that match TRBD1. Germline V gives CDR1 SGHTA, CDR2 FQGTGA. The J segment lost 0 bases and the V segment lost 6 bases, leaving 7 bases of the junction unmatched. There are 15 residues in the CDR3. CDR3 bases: TGTGCCAGCAGTAAAGGGGGCTTCATGAACACTGAAGCTTTCTTT. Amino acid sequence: CASSKGGFMNTEAFF.

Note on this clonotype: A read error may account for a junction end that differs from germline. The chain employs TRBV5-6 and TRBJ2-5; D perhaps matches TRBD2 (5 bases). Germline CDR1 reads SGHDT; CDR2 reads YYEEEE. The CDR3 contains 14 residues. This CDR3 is CARSWTVYQETQCF. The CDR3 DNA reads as TGTGCCCGCAGCTGGACTGTGTACCAAGAGACCCAGTGCTTC.